This TCR beta chain was identified during a study of neurological immune-mediated disorders. Study-level findings and limits: As far as clinical or MRI features were concerned, none was associated with the multiple sclerosis repertoire cluster. TCR clonal expansion peaked in HTLV-1-associated myelopathy patients and was lowest in multiple sclerosis patients. There were no CDR3 amino acid sequences shared by expanded clones across subjects, a result suggesting private repertoires in all groups.

A 10-nucleotide random UMI tagged transcripts in template-switch 5'RACE cDNA synthesis. TCRdb used MiXCR to reprocess the 5' RACE reads, holding one entry per CDR3 protein. The sample records tens of thousands of distinct CDR3 sequences, approximately 3.3% being singletons. This clonotype occurred many times. The antigen is unknown. The germline V and J ends were trimmed by 3 bases and 4 bases, with 9 bases remaining between them. CDR3 length: 13 amino acids. CDR1 is LGHDT, CDR2 YNNKEL, per germline (reference sequence). This sequence joins TRBV3-1 and TRBJ2-5; TRBD2 is a possible D gene (6 bases). Material for sequencing was PBMCs. This TCR came from a man aged 35 to 55 with multiple sclerosis. The CDR3 sequence: CASSQGGGETQYF. The CDR3 DNA sequence: TGTGCCAGCAGCCAGGGGGGAGGAGAGACCCAGTACTTC.